This passage covers 22 T cell receptor beta chains from one sample sequenced in a study of STAT5B mutations in CD4+ large granular lymphocyte leukemia. TCRdb's copy holds only in-frame clones and misses some; the assay was immunoSEQ multiplex PCR. The top ten clones hold 0.55% of a sample with 40,000 or so clones, approximately 72% of them seen once. Sequenced: CD4+ T cells from blood buffy coats. The origin of the receptors is a human donor in good health.

V and J are TRBV7-2 and TRBJ1-3, with D unresolved. Germline CDR1 and CDR2: SGHTA and FQGNSA. This CDR3 contains 15 residues. Trimming shortened V by 4 bases and J by 0 bases, and 10 bases separated the two germline ends. The CDR3, as DNA: TGTGCCAGCAGCTCAGGACTCCCCTCTGGAAACACCATATATTTT. Translated, it gives CASSSGLPSGNTIYF.

The chain couples TRBV5-1 to TRBJ2-7; 7 bases fit TRBD1. V gave up 6 bases and J gave up 1 base; unmatched junction bases: 4. Germline V gene data show CDR1 as SGHRS and CDR2 as YFSETQ. The CDR3 sequence is 13 residues long. The CDR3: CASTLQGSYEQYF. The DNA for the CDR3 is TGCGCCAGCACCCTACAGGGGTCCTACGAGCAGTACTTC.

CDR3: CASSIGGTGSKLDTQYF. The CDR3 nucleotides read TGTGCCAGTAGTATTGGAGGGACAGGTTCAAAATTAGATACGCAGTATTTT. This rearrangement joins TRBV19 to TRBJ2-3, with TRBD1 identical over 8 bases. The CDR3 runs to 17 residues. V gave up 3 bases and J gave up 5 bases; unmatched junction bases: 13. CDR1 LNHDA and CDR2 SQIVND come from the germline V gene (reference sequence). The full variable domain, rest sourced from reference TRBV19 and TRBJ2-3, is DGGITQSPKYLFRKEGQNVTLSCEQNLNHDAMYWYRQDPGQGLRLIYYSQIVNDFQKGDIAEGYSVSREKKESFPLTVTSAQKNPTAFYLCASSIGGTGSKLDTQYFGPGTRLTVL.

The chain carries TRBV28 and TRBJ2-7; unclear D gene. Trimming shortened V by 5 bases and J by 5 bases, and 10 bases separated the two germline ends. CDR1 is MDHEN and CDR2 is SYDVKM in the germline V gene. There are 12 residues in the CDR3. CDR3 sequence reads: CASSPGYHEQYF. CDR3 nucleotides: TGTGCCAGCAGTCCCGGTTACCACGAGCAGTACTTC.

The chain is built from TRBV11-2 and TRBJ2-3; 7 nucleotides align to TRBD1. The germline CDR1 and CDR2 sequences are SGHAT and FQNNGV. V trimming: 4 bases; J trimming: 5 bases; junction bases outside the gene matches: 15. The CDR3 totals 17 residues. The CDR3 DNA reads TGTGCCAGCAGCTCCTTCCCACAGGGGATCGGGGTAGATACGCAGTATTTT. This encodes CASSSFPQGIGVDTQYF.

The rearrangement joins TRBV5-1 to TRBJ2-7; 9 positions match TRBD1. CDR3 length: 14 amino acids. Germline V gene sequence: CDR1 SGHRS, CDR2 YFSETQ. V was clipped by 3 bases and J by 3 bases; unmatched bases: 4. DNA for the CDR3: TGCGCCAGCAGCTGGGAGACAGGGGGCTACGAGCAGTACTTC. Translating it yields CASSWETGGYEQYF.

The V call is TRBV27, the J call TRBJ2-7, with D possibly TRBD2 on 6 matching bases. CDR1 is MNHEY and CDR2 is SMNVEV in the germline V gene (reference sequence). The CDR3 is made up of 14 amino acids. Trimming took off 7 bases at V and 3 bases at J, with 16 bases between the two ends. As DNA, the CDR3 is TGTGCCAGCAACGCCTGGGCCGGGGGCTACGAGCAGTACTTC. It encodes CASNAWAGGYEQYF.

The chain recombines TRBV11-3 with TRBJ2-7; D is tentatively TRBD1 or TRBD2 (7 bases each). V lost 4 bases to trimming and J lost 2 bases, with 15 bases between them. The CDR3 has 15 amino acids. The V gene's germline CDR1 is SGHNT and CDR2 YENEEA. The CDR3 region has the DNA TGTGCCAGCAGCTGGGGGACAGCGGGACCCTACGAGCAGTACTTC. It specifies CASSWGTAGPYEQYF.

This clone showed up just a few times. The V and J genes are TRBV7-9 and TRBJ1-1, with D uncertain. This CDR3 comprises 14 residues. Germline V gene data show CDR1 as SEHNR and CDR2 as FQNEAQ (reference sequence). Trimming took 5 bases from V and 0 from J, leaving 10 bases between them. This CDR3 is CASSRRSMNTEAFF. In DNA form, the CDR3 reads TGTGCCAGCAGCCGGAGATCTATGAACACTGAAGCTTTCTTT.

The V and J genes are TRBV5-4 and TRBJ2-1; TRBD1 is a possible D gene (6 bases). Per germline, CDR1 SGHNT and CDR2 YYREEE (reference sequence). V was cut by 2 bases and J by 6 bases, with 12 bases left in between. CDR3 length equals 14 residues. The CDR3 spells CASSFWTASNEQFF. CDR3 bases: TGTGCCAGCAGCTTTTGGACAGCGAGCAATGAGCAGTTCTTC.

This rearrangement joins TRBV4-1 to TRBJ2-7, with a tentative D call TRBD2 (7 bases). CDR1 MGHRA and CDR2 YSYEKL come from the germline V gene. The CDR3 sequence is 15 residues long. V dropped 1 base and J dropped 6 bases, with 16 bases sitting between them. This CDR3 reads CASSQAGGTSSEQYF. The CDR3 region has the DNA TGCGCCAGCAGCCAAGCGGGGGGCACATCTTCCGAGCAGTACTTC.

This sequence joins TRBV6-6 and TRBJ2-7, with TRBD2 matching 8 bases. V shed 6 bases, J shed 7 bases, and the junction held 8 bases outside the gene matches. Germline V gene lookup returns CDR1 MNHNY and CDR2 SVGAGI (reference sequence). CDR3 length equals 13 residues. The CDR3 nucleotides are TGTGCCAGCAGGCAACCGGGACTAGAGGAGCAGTACTTC. Amino acids: CASRQPGLEEQYF.

This chain uses TRBV5-1 with TRBJ2-7; the match to TRBD1 covers 7 bases. The CDR3 loop spans 13 amino acids. Looked up from germline, CDR1 is SGHRS and CDR2 is YFSETQ. The junction had 4 bases not matched to a gene; V was cut back by 5 bases and J by 2 bases. Here the CDR3 reads CASRGDRAYEQYF. As DNA, the CDR3 is TGCGCCAGCAGGGGAGACAGGGCCTACGAGCAGTACTTC.

V gene TRBV27 combines with J gene TRBJ1-1; D remains unclear. The germline V gene encodes CDR1 MNHEY and CDR2 SMNVEV (reference sequence). CDR3 length equals 13 residues. V lost 6 bases to trimming and J lost 1 base, with 9 bases between them. CDR3 loop: CASRKTGNTEAFF. The CDR3 region has the DNA TGTGCCAGCAGGAAAACGGGGAACACTGAAGCTTTCTTT.

The chain employs TRBV7-2 and TRBJ1-5; D ambiguous. The CDR3 spans 13 residues. Trimming took 1 base from V and 6 from J, leaving 7 bases between them. Germline CDR1 SGHTA, CDR2 FQGNSA. As DNA, the CDR3 is TGTGCCAGCAGCTTAGGGTTCGGTCAGCCCCAGCATTTT. Amino acids: CASSLGFGQPQHF.

The chain links TRBV11-2 to TRBJ2-7, with D hard to call. V dropped 0 bases and J dropped 1 base, with 7 bases sitting between them. The germline V gene encodes CDR1 SGHAT and CDR2 FQNNGV. The CDR3 runs to 14 residues. As DNA, the CDR3 is TGTGCCAGCAGCTTAGAAACAGAGTCCTACGAGCAGTACTTC. Translation: CASSLETESYEQYF.

Written as DNA, the CDR3 is TGTGCCAGCACTACAGGGGCTAGGTATGGCTACACCTTC. Residues: CASTTGARYGYTF. This rearrangement joins TRBV7-2 to TRBJ1-2, with 7 bases aligning to TRBD1. CDR3 length: 13 residues. Germline CDR1 is SGHTA and CDR2 is FQGNSA. J was trimmed by 5 bases and V by 7 bases; bases with no gene match: 7.

The rearrangement links TRBV14 to TRBJ2-3; 13 bases align to TRBD2. The CDR3 is made up of 17 amino acids. The V segment lost 3 bases and the J segment 0 bases; nucleotides outside the gene matches: 3. CDR1 SGHDN and CDR2 FVKESK come from the germline V gene. This CDR3 reads CASSQGTSGTSTDTQYF. The CDR3 DNA is TGTGCCAGCAGCCAGGGGACTAGCGGGACTAGCACAGATACGCAGTATTTT.

The V call is TRBV27, the J call TRBJ2-5, with D unclear. Trimming pared 5 bases from V and 2 bases from J, leaving 9 bases between. This CDR3 has 13 amino acids. CDR1 is MNHEY and CDR2 is SMNVEV in the germline V gene (reference sequence). The CDR3 region has the DNA TGTGCCAGCAGTCCGCAGGCGCAAGAGACCCAGTACTTC. This translates into CASSPQAQETQYF.

The J gene is TRBJ1-4, the V gene TRBV19; D is uncertain. This CDR3 spans 11 amino acids. Germline V gives CDR1 LNHDA, CDR2 SQIVND (reference sequence). V gave up 6 bases and J gave up 4 bases, with 3 bases separating them. In DNA form, the CDR3 reads TGTGCCAGTAGACGTAATGAAAAACTGTTTTTT. Translating it yields CASRRNEKLFF.

The chain couples TRBV5-4 to TRBJ2-5; TRBD1 agrees at 7 bases. With V trimmed by 2 bases and J by 2 bases, 6 bases remained unmatched. The CDR3 is 15 amino acids. Germline V gene lookup returns CDR1 SGHNT and CDR2 YYREEE (reference sequence). CDR3 coding DNA: TGTGCCAGCAGCTTAGGAGGACAGGATCAAGAGACCCAGTACTTC. Translation: CASSLGGQDQETQYF.

The V gene is TRBV7-9, the J gene TRBJ1-4, with a possible D match to TRBD1 (6 bases). The CDR3 has 13 residues. The V end was cut by 5 bases, the J end by 14 bases, with 18 bases between. CDR1 is SEHNR, CDR2 FQNEAQ, per germline (reference sequence). The CDR3 nucleotides read TGTGCCAGCAGCGAGATGTGGGGGGCCACCCTGTTTTTT. It codes for CASSEMWGATLFF.